Listed here are 30 T cell receptor beta chains from one sample, sequenced in a study of OX40 agonist ivuxolimab in advanced cancers. Clones were read by immunoSEQ multiplex PCR, and TCRdb kept only the in-frame ones, dropping some. The table shows more than 100,000 clones, with 80% to 90% occurring only once. The specimen comprised CD4+ or CD8+ T cells sorted from blood, sampled in a trial of the OX40 agonist ivuxolimab. The source of these receptors is an adult with an advanced solid tumor such as melanoma, head and neck, liver or kidney cancer.

The chain combines TRBV5-1 with TRBJ2-2, with a tentative D call TRBD1 (5 bases). Germline V gene data show CDR1 as SGHRS and CDR2 as YFSETQ. With 0 bases removed from V and 4 bases from J, the gap between germline ends came to 10 bases. The CDR3 consists of 15 residues. The CDR3 DNA reads as TGCGCCAGCAGCTTGGAATCCAGGGCCACCGGGGAGCTGTTTTTT. This translates into CASSLESRATGELFF.

This chain connects TRBV28 to TRBJ1-3; D gene ambiguous. The CDR3 contains 14 residues. Trimming left V 9 bases short and J 0 bases short, with 12 bases between. CDR1 MDHEN and CDR2 SYDVKM come from the germline V gene. The CDR3 loop is CASRGPNSGNTIYF. DNA for the CDR3: TGTGCCAGTAGAGGACCGAACTCTGGAAACACCATATATTTT.

The rearrangement links TRBV30 to TRBJ2-3; 7 bases line up with TRBD2. The CDR3 has 13 residues. CDR1 is GTSNPN and CDR2 is SVGIG in the germline V gene (reference sequence). V shed 5 bases, J shed 0 bases, and the junction held 2 bases outside the gene matches. The CDR3 loop is CAWSGGSTDTQYF. CDR3 DNA sequence: TGTGCCTGGTCGGGGGGTAGCACAGATACGCAGTATTTT.

This chain links TRBV5-1 with TRBJ1-2; 7 nucleotides match TRBD1. V lost 0 bases to trimming and J lost 0 bases; unmatched junction nucleotides: 20. Germline V gives CDR1 SGHRS, CDR2 YFSETQ. The CDR3 loop spans 21 amino acids. The CDR3 nucleotides read TGCGCCAGCAGCTTGGGGATACGGGGCCCTATCGGCAGGGGGGCTAACTATGGCTACACCTTC. Protein sequence: CASSLGIRGPIGRGANYGYTF.

This clone has only one observation. The rearrangement links TRBV7-2 to TRBJ1-1; D is uncertain. Germline CDR1 is SGHTA and CDR2 is FQGNSA. The ends were cut back, 5 bases at V and 0 bases at J, with 19 bases in the middle. This CDR3 is built from 17 residues. CDR3 residues: CASSRQQTDKMNTEAFF. The CDR3 DNA sequence: TGTGCCAGCAGCCGCCAGCAGACCGACAAGATGAACACTGAAGCTTTCTTT.

The V gene is TRBV4-1, the J gene TRBJ1-4, with D perhaps matching TRBD1 (6 bases). In germline, CDR1 is MGHRA, CDR2 YSYEKL. CDR3 length equals 15 residues. Trimming stripped 2 bases from V and 6 bases from J, with 13 bases between. The CDR3 DNA is TGCGCCAGCAGCCAACCCGACAGGCAGGATGAAAAACTGTTTTTT. It specifies CASSQPDRQDEKLFF.

The chain recombines TRBV7-2 with TRBJ1-1; D is perhaps TRBD1 (6 bases). The CDR3 covers 16 residues. Germline CDR1 is SGHTA and CDR2 is FQGNSA. V lost 3 bases, J lost 2 bases, and 16 bases lay in between. CDR3 amino acids: CASSFVFGQSNTEAFF. The CDR3 DNA is TGTGCCAGCAGCTTTGTGTTTGGACAGAGTAACACTGAAGCTTTCTTT.

The chain recombines TRBV7-2 with TRBJ2-3; 14 nucleotides align to TRBD2. Trimming removed 4 bases from V and 6 bases from J; junction bases left unmatched: 0. Germline V gene lookup returns CDR1 SGHTA and CDR2 FQGNSA. The CDR3 contains 14 residues. The CDR3 is CASSWTSGGDTQYF. CDR3 nucleotide sequence: TGTGCCAGCAGCTGGACTAGCGGGGGGGATACGCAGTATTTT.

The chain carries TRBV5-8 and TRBJ2-1, with no clear D. Trimming left V 7 bases short and J 0 bases short, with 20 bases between. The CDR3 runs 17 residues. Germline V CDR1 and CDR2: SGHTS, YDEGEE. DNA of the CDR3: TGTGCCAGCCCACTCCAAATGTCAACGATCTCCTACAATGAGCAGTTCTTC. Translation: CASPLQMSTISYNEQFF.

This chain connects TRBV10-2 to TRBJ2-7; 9 bases line up with TRBD1. V lost 9 bases, J lost 2 bases, and 5 bases stayed unmatched. Germline V CDR1 and CDR2: WSHSY, SAAADI. The CDR3 is 13 residues long. CDR3 protein: CASADRGPYEQYF. The CDR3 coding sequence is TGCGCCAGTGCGGACAGGGGACCCTACGAGCAGTACTTC.

The chain combines TRBV9 with TRBJ1-6, with 8 bases aligning to TRBD1. Germline trimming cut 3 bases from V and 5 bases from J; bases unmatched to any gene: 1. Germline CDR1 SGDLS, CDR2 YYNGEE. CDR3 length: 14 amino acids. The DNA for the CDR3 is TGTGCCAGCAGCGGGACAGGGAATAATTCACCCCTCCACTTT. Translation: CASSGTGNNSPLHF.

The V gene is TRBV27, the J gene TRBJ2-7; D possibly corresponds to TRBD1 (5 bases). The CDR3 is 14 residues long. With 6 bases removed from V and 0 bases from J, the gap between germline ends came to 12 bases. Per the germline V gene, CDR1 is MNHEY and CDR2 is SMNVEV (reference sequence). The chain's CDR3 is CASRKQVSSYEQYF. CDR3 bases: TGTGCCAGCAGGAAACAGGTTAGCTCCTACGAGCAGTACTTC.

The chain combines TRBV7-9 with TRBJ2-3, with D tentatively TRBD2 (6 bases). Trimming removed 5 bases from V and 4 bases from J, with 13 bases in between. The CDR3 runs 14 residues. CDR1 and CDR2 (germline): SEHNR, FQNEAQ (reference sequence). The CDR3 loop is CASSGSGSADTQYF. The CDR3 DNA reads as TGTGCCAGCAGCGGATCCGGGAGCGCAGATACGCAGTATTTT. The complete variable domain, with remaining parts taken from reference TRBV7-9 and TRBJ2-3, reads DTGVSQNPRHKITKRGQNVTFRCDPISEHNRLYWYRQTLGQGPEFLTYFQNEAQLEKSRLLSDRFSAERPKGSFSTLEIQRTEQGDSAMYLCASSGSGSADTQYFGPGTRLTVL.

The chain joins TRBV30 to TRBJ1-6; D may be TRBD1 (5 bases). The CDR3 runs to 15 residues. The germline gives CDR1 GTSNPN, CDR2 SVGIG (reference sequence). Trimming took off 2 bases at V and 7 bases at J, with 15 bases between the two ends. This CDR3 reads CAWSQGLGGNSPLHF. DNA of the CDR3: TGTGCCTGGAGTCAGGGCCTCGGGGGAAATTCACCCCTCCACTTT.

This rearrangement joins TRBV6-5 to TRBJ2-7, with a possible D match to TRBD1 (6 bases). The germline CDR1 and CDR2 sequences are MNHEY and SVGAGI. The V gene lost 2 bases and the J gene lost 0 bases, with 11 bases spanning the gap. The CDR3 is 15 residues long. The CDR3 DNA sequence: TGTGCCAGCAGTTACGGGACACTTAGCTCCTACGAGCAGTACTTC. This sequence encodes CASSYGTLSSYEQYF.

The chain combines TRBV7-3 with TRBJ1-2; 9 bases fit TRBD1. CDR3 length: 15 residues. V gave up 5 bases and J gave up 7 bases; unmatched junction bases: 11. From germline, CDR1 is SGHTA and CDR2 FQGTGA. The CDR3 spells CASSASSTGGRGYTF. CDR3 DNA sequence: TGTGCCAGCAGCGCTTCATCTACAGGGGGCCGTGGCTACACCTTC. The complete variable domain, with remaining parts taken from reference TRBV7-3 and TRBJ1-2, reads GAGVSQTPSNKVTEKGKYVELRCDPISGHTALYWYRQSLGQGPEFLIYFQGTGAADDSGLPNDRFFAVRPEGSVSTLKIQRTERGDSAVYLCASSASSTGGRGYTFGSGTRLTVV.

The CDR3 DNA sequence: TGTGCCAGCAGTGAAGAGAACTCCACAGGAAAGAAGTACTTC. Protein: CASSEENSTGKKYF. V gene TRBV2 combines with J gene TRBJ2-7; TRBD1 is a possible D gene (5 bases). From germline, CDR1 is SNHLY and CDR2 FYNNEI. The CDR3 has 14 amino acids. The V end lost 1 base, the J end lost 11 bases, and 18 bases lay between the germline ends.

V usage is TRBV19 and J usage is TRBJ1-5, with 9 bases that match TRBD1. CDR3 length: 15 amino acids. With 4 bases clipped from V and 6 bases from J, the junction kept 7 bases outside the gene matches. Germline CDR1 LNHDA, CDR2 SQIVND (reference sequence). As DNA, the CDR3 is TGTGCCAGTAGTAATGACAGGGGGGTTTTTCAGCCCCAGCATTTT. The encoded protein is CASSNDRGVFQPQHF. Looking up the rest from reference TRBV19 and TRBJ1-5 gives the full variable domain: DGGITQSPKYLFRKEGQNVTLSCEQNLNHDAMYWYRQDPGQGLRLIYYSQIVNDFQKGDIAEGYSVSREKKESFPLTVTSAQKNPTAFYLCASSNDRGVFQPQHFGDGTRLSIL.

The rearrangement joins TRBV29-1 to TRBJ2-5; TRBD2 agrees at 12 bases. The CDR3 length is 14 residues. After removal of 6 bases from V and 1 base from J, the junction contained 3 bases not matched to a gene. Per germline, CDR1 SQVTM and CDR2 ANQGSEA. The CDR3 spells CSVGTSGPQETQYF. In nucleotides, the CDR3 is TGCAGCGTCGGGACTAGCGGGCCCCAAGAGACCCAGTACTTC.

This rearrangement joins TRBV7-2 to TRBJ2-7; 8 bases map to TRBD2. The trim removed 8 bases at V and 3 bases at J, leaving 9 bases unmatched. CDR1 is SGHTA and CDR2 is FQGNSA in the germline V gene. The CDR3 consists of 14 residues. In DNA, the CDR3 is TGTGCCAGCGAAACCAGCGGGGGCGTCTACGAGCAGTACTTC. It yields the protein CASETSGGVYEQYF.

V and J are TRBV7-8 and TRBJ1-3, with D unclear. Germline V CDR1 and CDR2: SGHVS, FQNEAQ. The CDR3 totals 12 residues. V shed 0 bases and J shed 7 bases, with 4 bases lying between them. The CDR3 sequence is CASSLALNTIYF. The DNA of the CDR3 is TGTGCCAGCAGCTTAGCGCTGAACACCATATATTTT.

CDR3 region: CASSYAPGTDTQYF. The DNA for the CDR3 is TGTGCCAGCAGCTACGCCCCGGGCACAGATACGCAGTATTTT. The chain combines TRBV6-6 with TRBJ2-3; D gene unclear. CDR1 is MNHNY, CDR2 SVGAGI, per germline (reference sequence). The ends were cut back, 6 bases at V and 1 base at J, with 11 bases in the middle. CDR3 length equals 14 residues.

The V gene is TRBV2, the J gene TRBJ2-2; D is unresolved. The CDR3 covers 15 residues. V was shortened by 1 base and J by 6 bases, with 12 bases between the two germline ends. Germline V CDR1 and CDR2: SNHLY, FYNNEI. CDR3 DNA: TGTGCCAGCAGTGAAGGACACCCCCGCGCCGGGGAGCTGTTTTTT. This encodes CASSEGHPRAGELFF. Supplemented by reference TRBV2 and TRBJ2-2, the full variable domain reads EPEVTQTPSHQVTQMGQEVILRCVPISNHLYFYWYRQILGQKVEFLVSFYNNEISEKSEIFDDQFSVERPDGSNFTLKIRSTKLEDSAMYFCASSEGHPRAGELFFGEGSRLTVL.

This chain connects TRBV4-1 to TRBJ2-7; the D is unclear. The CDR3 extends over 18 amino acids. Germline V gene lookup returns CDR1 MGHRA and CDR2 YSYEKL. V lost 0 bases, J lost 0 bases, and 18 bases lay in between. CDR3 sequence reads: CASSQEPPHATNSYEQYF. Written as DNA, the CDR3 is TGCGCCAGCAGCCAAGAACCCCCCCACGCTACGAACTCCTACGAGCAGTACTTC.

The CDR3 reads CASSQDSGGTYEQYF. The CDR3 region has the DNA TGCGCCAGCAGCCAAGATTCCGGGGGAACCTACGAGCAGTACTTC. This rearrangement joins TRBV4-3 to TRBJ2-7, with D possibly being TRBD2 (6 bases). Between the trimmed V and J ends, which lost 0 bases and 2 bases, there was a span of 11 bases. Germline-derived CDR1 and CDR2 are LGHNA and YSLEER. The CDR3 sequence is 15 residues long.

This clone was seen only once. The chain links TRBV18 to TRBJ1-5; no definite D call. CDR3 length: 14 residues. Trimming stripped 3 bases from V and 3 bases from J, with 9 bases between. The germline CDR1 and CDR2 sequences are KGHSH and LQKENI. The CDR3 DNA is TGTGCCAGCTCACCCCTGGGTATCAATCAGCCCCAGCATTTT. Protein: CASSPLGINQPQHF. The full variable domain, in which reference TRBV18 and TRBJ1-5 provide the parts outside the CDR3, is NAGVMQNPRHLVRRRGQEARLRCSPMKGHSHVYWYRQLPEEGLKFMVYLQKENIIDESGMPKERFSAEFPKEGPSILRIQQVVRGDSAAYFCASSPLGINQPQHFGDGTRLSIL.

The gene calls are TRBV7-2 and TRBJ2-3; either TRBD1 or TRBD2 may supply D (5 bases each). CDR1 SGHTA and CDR2 FQGNSA come from the germline V gene. The V end lost 3 bases, the J end lost 6 bases, and 19 bases lay between the germline ends. The CDR3 contains 16 residues. CDR3 bases: TGTGCCAGCAGCTTCAACCTCAGAGGGGCTGTTGATACGCAGTATTTT. Translated: CASSFNLRGAVDTQYF.

This sequence joins TRBV7-7 and TRBJ2-3; 8 positions agree with TRBD1. Trimming cost V 2 bases and J 4 bases; bases outside gene matches: 5. Germline values: CDR1 SSHAT, CDR2 FNYEAQ (reference sequence). This CDR3 contains 15 residues. The CDR3 DNA reads TGTGCCAGCAGCTTAAACAGGGGGGAGGCAGATACGCAGTATTTT. Residues: CASSLNRGEADTQYF.

The chain has TRBV29-1 and TRBJ2-1, with 8 bases lining up with TRBD2. With V trimmed by 7 bases and J by 5 bases, 7 bases remained unmatched. The CDR3 sequence is 13 residues long. The germline gives CDR1 SQVTM, CDR2 ANQGSEA. The CDR3 DNA follows: TGCAGCGCGAGCGGGGGCGCAAACAATGAGCAGTTCTTC. Protein sequence: CSASGGANNEQFF.

This clone showed up just once. The V gene is TRBV7-7, the J gene TRBJ2-2; a weak D match, TRBD2 (6 bases). This CDR3 has 14 residues. In germline, CDR1 is SSHAT, CDR2 FNYEAQ (reference sequence). V gave up 5 bases and J gave up 4 bases, with 11 bases separating them. The CDR3: CASSGGAGTGELFF. Written as DNA, the CDR3 is TGTGCCAGCAGCGGCGGGGCCGGCACCGGGGAGCTGTTTTTT.